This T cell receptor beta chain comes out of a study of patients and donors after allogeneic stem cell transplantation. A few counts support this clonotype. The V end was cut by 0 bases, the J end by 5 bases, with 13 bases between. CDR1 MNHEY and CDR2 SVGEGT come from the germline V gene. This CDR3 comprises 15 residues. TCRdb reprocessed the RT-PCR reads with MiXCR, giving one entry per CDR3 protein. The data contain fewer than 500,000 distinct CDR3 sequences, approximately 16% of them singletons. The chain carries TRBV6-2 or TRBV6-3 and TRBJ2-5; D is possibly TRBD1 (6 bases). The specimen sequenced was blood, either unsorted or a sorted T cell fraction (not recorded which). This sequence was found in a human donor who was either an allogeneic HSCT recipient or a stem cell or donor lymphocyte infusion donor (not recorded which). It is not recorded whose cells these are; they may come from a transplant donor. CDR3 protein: CASSYSGAGSETQYF. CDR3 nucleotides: TGTGCCAGCAGTTACTCGGGGGCGGGCAGTGAGACCCAGTACTTC.